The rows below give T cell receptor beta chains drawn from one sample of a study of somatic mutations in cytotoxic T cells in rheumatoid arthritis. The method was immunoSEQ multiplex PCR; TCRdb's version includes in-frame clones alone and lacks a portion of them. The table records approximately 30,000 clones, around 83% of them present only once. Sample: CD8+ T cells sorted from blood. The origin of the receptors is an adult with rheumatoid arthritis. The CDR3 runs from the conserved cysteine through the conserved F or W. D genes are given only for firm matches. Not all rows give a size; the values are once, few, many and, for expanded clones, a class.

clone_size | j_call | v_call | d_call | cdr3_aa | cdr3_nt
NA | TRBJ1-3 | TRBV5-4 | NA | CASSLGQSPGNTIYF | TGTGCCAGCAGCTTGGGCCAAAGTCCTGGAAACACCATATATTTT
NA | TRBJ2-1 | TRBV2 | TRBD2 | CASRRGGRVDEQFF | TGTGCCAGCAGGAGGGGCGGGAGGGTCGATGAGCAGTTCTTC
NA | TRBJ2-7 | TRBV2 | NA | CASKKTDGPSEQYF | TGTGCCAGCAAAAAGACAGACGGGCCAAGCGAGCAGTACTTC
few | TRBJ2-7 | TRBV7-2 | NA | CASSLGADVGDF | TGTGCCAGCAGCTTAGGGGCGGACGTAGGGGACTTC
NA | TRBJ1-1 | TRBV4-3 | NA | CASSQGSGSTEAFF | TGCGCCAGCAGCCAAGGGTCGGGGAGCACTGAAGCTTTCTTT
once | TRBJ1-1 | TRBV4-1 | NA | CASSRQVNTEAFF | TGCGCCAGCAGTCGACAGGTGAACACTGAAGCTTTCTTT
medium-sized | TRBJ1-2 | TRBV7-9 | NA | CASSLSRGTNYGYTF | TGTGCCAGCAGCTTATCCCGGGGTACTAACTATGGCTACACCTTC
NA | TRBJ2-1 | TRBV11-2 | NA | CASSLDPRYEQFF | TGTGCCAGCAGCTTAGATCCGCGGTATGAGCAGTTCTTC
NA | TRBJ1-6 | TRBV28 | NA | CASSPRGGNSPLHF | TGTGCCAGCAGCCCCCGGGGGGGAAATTCACCCCTCCACTTT
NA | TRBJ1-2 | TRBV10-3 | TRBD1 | CAISEPPTGGGGYTF | TGTGCCATCAGTGAGCCACCGACAGGGGGCGGTGGCTACACCTTC
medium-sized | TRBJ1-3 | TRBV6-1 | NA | CASSTSGDSGNTIYF | TGTGCCAGCAGTACCTCAGGGGACTCTGGAAACACCATATATTTT
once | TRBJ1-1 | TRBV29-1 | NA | CSGRTDQGTEAFF | TGCAGCGGGCGGACGGACCAAGGGACTGAAGCTTTCTTT
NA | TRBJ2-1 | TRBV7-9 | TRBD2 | CASSPAGGEIYNEQFF | TGTGCCAGCAGCCCGGCGGGGGGGGAAATTTACAATGAGCAGTTCTTC
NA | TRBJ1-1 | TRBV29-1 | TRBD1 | CSVTGAGTEAFF | TGCAGCGTTACAGGGGCGGGCACTGAAGCTTTCTTT
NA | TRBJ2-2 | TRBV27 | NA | CASSLGWTNTGELFF | TGTGCCAGCAGTTTAGGGTGGACGAACACCGGGGAGCTGTTTTTT
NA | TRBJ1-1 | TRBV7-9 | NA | CASSAGNTEAFF | TGTGCCAGCAGCGCCGGGAACACTGAAGCTTTCTTT
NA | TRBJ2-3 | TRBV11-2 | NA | CASTLLWASTDTQYF | TGTGCCAGCACCCTTCTGTGGGCCTCAACAGATACGCAGTATTTT
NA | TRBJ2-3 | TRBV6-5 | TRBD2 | CASSYGLGGDTQYF | TGTGCCAGCAGTTACGGACTAGGAGGAGATACGCAGTATTTT
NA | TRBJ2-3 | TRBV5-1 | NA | CASSLVGTSQRRTDTQYF | TGCGCCAGCAGCTTGGTGGGGACTTCCCAGAGGCGGACAGATACGCAGTATTTT
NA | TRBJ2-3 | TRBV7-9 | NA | CASTPLRAPLVTDTQYF | TGTGCCAGCACCCCCCTGAGGGCCCCCCTCGTCACAGATACGCAGTATTTT
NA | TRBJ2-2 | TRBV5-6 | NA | CATSFGNARTGELFF | TGTGCCACCTCGTTCGGGAACGCGCGAACCGGGGAGCTGTTTTTT
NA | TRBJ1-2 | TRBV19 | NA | CASSSEPDSYRRGYTF | TGTGCCAGTAGTAGTGAACCCGACAGTTACAGGAGGGGCTACACCTTC
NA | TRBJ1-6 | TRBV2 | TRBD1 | CASKVGRGNSPLHF | TGTGCCAGCAAGGTGGGCAGGGGGAATTCACCCCTCCACTTT
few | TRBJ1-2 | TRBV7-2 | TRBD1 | CASSSGQGANYGYTF | TGTGCCAGCAGCTCAGGACAGGGGGCCAACTATGGCTACACCTTC
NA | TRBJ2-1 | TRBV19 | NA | CASSIGQNEQFF | TGTGCCAGTAGTATTGGACAAAATGAGCAGTTCTTC
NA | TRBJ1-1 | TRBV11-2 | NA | CASSLVEKVRGTEAFF | TGTGCCAGCAGCTTAGTGGAGAAAGTACGCGGCACTGAAGCTTTCTTT
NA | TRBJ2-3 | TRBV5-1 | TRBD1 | CASSTDRGLTDTQYF | TGCGCCAGCAGCACGGACAGGGGGCTCACAGATACGCAGTATTTT
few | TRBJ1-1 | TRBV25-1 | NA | CASSPPRGDVTEAFF | TGTGCCAGCAGTCCTCCCCGGGGGGATGTAACTGAAGCTTTCTTT
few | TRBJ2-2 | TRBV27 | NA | CASSSLTTRGTGELFF | TGTGCCAGCAGTTCCCTGACCACGCGTGGGACCGGGGAGCTGTTTTTT
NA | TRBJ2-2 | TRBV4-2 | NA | CASSQGSGRANTGELFF | TGTGCCAGCAGCCAAGGTAGCGGCCGCGCGAACACCGGGGAGCTGTTTTTT
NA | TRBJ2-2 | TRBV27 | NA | CASSLYNTGELFF | TGTGCCAGCAGTTTATATAACACCGGGGAGCTGTTTTTT
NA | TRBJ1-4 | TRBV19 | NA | CASSKSEKLFF | TGTGCCAGTAGTAAGTCTGAAAAACTGTTTTTT
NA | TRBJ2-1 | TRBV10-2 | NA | CASRLRNEQFF | TGCGCCAGCAGGCTTCGGAATGAGCAGTTCTTC
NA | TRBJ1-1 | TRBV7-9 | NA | CASSLVRMVTEAFF | TGTGCCAGCAGCTTAGTAAGGATGGTGACTGAAGCTTTCTTT
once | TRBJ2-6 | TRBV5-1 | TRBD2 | CASSLGSGGKTGANVLTF | TGCGCCAGCAGCCTGGGCTCCGGGGGGAAGACTGGGGCCAACGTCCTGACTTTC
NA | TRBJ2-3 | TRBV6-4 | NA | CASSPGRDTDTQYF | TGTGCCAGCAGTCCGGGACGGGACACAGATACGCAGTATTTT
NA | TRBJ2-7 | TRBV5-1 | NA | CASSLGGGGEQYF | TGCGCCAGCAGCTTGGGAGGGGGAGGCGAGCAGTACTTC
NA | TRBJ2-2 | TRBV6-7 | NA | CASSEAPNRRPGANTGELFF | TGTGCCAGCAGCGAAGCGCCGAACAGGCGACCAGGGGCGAACACCGGGGAGCTGTTTTTT
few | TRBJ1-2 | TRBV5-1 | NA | CASSLETGRGPYGYTF | TGCGCCAGCAGCTTGGAGACAGGAAGAGGGCCCTATGGCTACACCTTC
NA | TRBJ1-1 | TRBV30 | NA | CAWREDSWAFF | TGTGCCTGGAGGGAGGACTCTTGGGCTTTCTTT
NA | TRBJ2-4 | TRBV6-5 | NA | CASSYLGPADIQYF | TGTGCCAGCAGTTACCTAGGACCAGCGGACATTCAGTACTTC
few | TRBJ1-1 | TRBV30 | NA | CAWSDRVGEAFF | TGTGCCTGGAGTGATCGTGTGGGGGAAGCTTTCTTT
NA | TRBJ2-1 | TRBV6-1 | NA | CASMGLSGTGNEQFF | TGTGCCAGCATGGGGTTATCGGGTACTGGCAATGAGCAGTTCTTC
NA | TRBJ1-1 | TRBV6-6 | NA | CASSYWTENTEAFF | TGTGCCAGCAGTTACTGGACAGAGAACACTGAAGCTTTCTTT
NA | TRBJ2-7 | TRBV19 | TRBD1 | CASSPRPVDRGPFEQYF | TGTGCCAGTAGTCCCCGCCCCGTGGACAGGGGGCCCTTCGAGCAGTACTTC
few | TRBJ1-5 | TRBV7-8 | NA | CASSQTGRVNQPQHF | TGTGCCAGCAGCCAGACCGGCAGGGTCAATCAGCCCCAGCATTTT
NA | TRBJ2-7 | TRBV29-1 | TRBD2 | CSVGLAGLSSYEQYF | TGCAGCGTTGGGCTAGCGGGCTTAAGCTCCTACGAGCAGTACTTC
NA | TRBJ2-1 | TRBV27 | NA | CASKHGPYNEQFF | TGTGCCAGCAAGCACGGACCCTACAATGAGCAGTTCTTC
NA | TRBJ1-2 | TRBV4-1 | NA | CASSFGQGNGYTF | TGCGCCAGCAGCTTTGGGCAGGGGAATGGCTACACCTTC
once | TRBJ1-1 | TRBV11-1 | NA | CASSLGWGLNTEAFF | TGTGCCAGCAGCTTAGGCTGGGGGCTGAACACTGAAGCTTTCTTT
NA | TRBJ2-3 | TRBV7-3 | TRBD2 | CASSSIAGGADTQYF | TGTGCCAGCAGCTCGATAGCGGGAGGGGCAGATACGCAGTATTTT
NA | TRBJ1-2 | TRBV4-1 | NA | CASSPHTRDTSYGYTF | TGCGCCAGCAGCCCTCACACCCGGGACACCAGCTATGGCTACACCTTC
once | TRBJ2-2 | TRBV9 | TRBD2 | CASSVDGGAGELFF | TGTGCCAGCAGCGTAGATGGGGGGGCCGGGGAGCTGTTTTTT
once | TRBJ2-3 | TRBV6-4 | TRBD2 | CASSTGTSGGPGSDTQYF | TGTGCCAGCAGTACCGGGACTAGCGGGGGCCCCGGGTCGGATACGCAGTATTTT
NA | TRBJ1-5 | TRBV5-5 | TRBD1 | CASSLWTGVSSPQHF | TGTGCCAGCAGCTTGTGGACAGGGGTCTCGAGCCCCCAGCATTTT
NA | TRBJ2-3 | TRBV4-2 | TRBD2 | CASSQDLAGGPDTQYF | TGTGCCAGCAGCCAAGATCTAGCGGGGGGGCCAGATACGCAGTATTTT
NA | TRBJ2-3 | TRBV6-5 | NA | CASSTGIFADTQYF | TGTGCCAGCAGTACAGGGATTTTTGCAGATACGCAGTATTTT
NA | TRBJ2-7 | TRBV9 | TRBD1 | CASSVEGQFYEQYF | TGTGCCAGCAGCGTAGAGGGACAGTTCTACGAGCAGTACTTC
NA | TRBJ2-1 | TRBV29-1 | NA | CSVGSPFNEQFF | TGCAGCGTTGGCTCGCCCTTCAATGAGCAGTTCTTC
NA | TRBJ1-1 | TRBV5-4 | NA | CASSLMGRGKTEAFF | TGTGCCAGCAGCTTAATGGGCCGGGGAAAAACTGAAGCTTTCTTT